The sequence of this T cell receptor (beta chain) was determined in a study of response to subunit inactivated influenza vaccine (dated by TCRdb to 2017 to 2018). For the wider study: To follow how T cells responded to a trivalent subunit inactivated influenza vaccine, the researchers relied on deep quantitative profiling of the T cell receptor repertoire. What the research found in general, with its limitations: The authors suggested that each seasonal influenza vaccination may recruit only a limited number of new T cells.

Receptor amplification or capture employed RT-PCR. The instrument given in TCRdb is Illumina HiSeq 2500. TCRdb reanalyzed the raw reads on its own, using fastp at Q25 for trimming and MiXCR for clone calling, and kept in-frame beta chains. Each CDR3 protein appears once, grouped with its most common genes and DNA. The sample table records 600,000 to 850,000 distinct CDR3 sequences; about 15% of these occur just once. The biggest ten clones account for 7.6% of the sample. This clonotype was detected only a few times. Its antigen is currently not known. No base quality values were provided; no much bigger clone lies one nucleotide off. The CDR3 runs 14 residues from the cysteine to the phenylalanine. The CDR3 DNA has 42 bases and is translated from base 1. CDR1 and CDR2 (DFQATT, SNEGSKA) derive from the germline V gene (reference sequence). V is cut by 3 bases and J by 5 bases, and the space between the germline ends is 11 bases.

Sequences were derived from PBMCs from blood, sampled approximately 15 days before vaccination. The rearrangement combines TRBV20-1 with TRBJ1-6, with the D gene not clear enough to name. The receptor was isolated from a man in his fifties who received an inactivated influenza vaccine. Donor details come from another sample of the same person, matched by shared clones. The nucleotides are TGCAGTGCTAGGATCAGCCGGAATAATTCACCCCTCCACTTT. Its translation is CSARISRNNSPLHF.